This passage covers 26 T cell receptor beta chains from one sample sequenced in a study of T cells after yellow fever vaccination. TCRdb processed the 5' RACE reads anew with MiXCR; each CDR3 protein has one entry. This sample carries hundreds of thousands of distinct CDR3 sequences, approximately 13% of them seen once, and the ten largest clones take about 3%. The input for sequencing was CD4+ T cells sorted from PBMCs, taken 15 days after the yellow fever booster vaccination. All receptors come from a man aged 18 to 30 who received the YFV17D yellow fever vaccine.

This clonotype turned up a few times. J is TRBJ1-1 and V is TRBV4-2; the D gene is possibly TRBD1 (5 bases). This CDR3 comprises 15 residues. Trimming shortened V by 3 bases and J by 0 bases, and 11 bases separated the two germline ends. Germline V gene sequence: CDR1 LGHNA, CDR2 YNFKEQ. The CDR3 bases are TGTGCCAGCAGCCAGACGGGGGTCATGAACACTGAAGCTTTCTTT. This translates into CASSQTGVMNTEAFF.

Many counts were recorded for this clonotype. V gene TRBV10-3 combines with J gene TRBJ2-7; 11 bases fit TRBD1. The germline V gene encodes CDR1 ENHRY and CDR2 SYGVKD. The J segment lost 3 bases and the V segment lost 6 bases, leaving 4 bases of the junction unmatched. This CDR3 contains 14 residues. The CDR3 is CAISRTGGDYEQYF. The CDR3 DNA is TGTGCCATCAGCCGGACAGGGGGCGACTACGAGCAGTACTTC.

This clonotype has just a few counts. The CDR3 loop reads CSVVVRYTEAFF. CDR3 DNA sequence: TGCAGCGTTGTTGTCCGCTACACTGAAGCTTTCTTT. The chain joins TRBV29-1 to TRBJ1-1, with D unclear. Germline CDR1 SQVTM, CDR2 ANQGSEA. Trimming took 4 bases from V and 3 from J, leaving 9 bases between them. The CDR3 spans 12 residues.

This clonotype was found a few times. The chain uses TRBV20-1 and TRBJ2-7; weak D call: TRBD1 (6 bases). V was pared by 4 bases and J by 2 bases, with 12 bases between. The CDR3 is 13 residues long. The germline V gene has CDR1 DFQATT and CDR2 SNEGSKA (reference sequence). The CDR3 sequence is CSANPRTAYEQYF. The CDR3, as DNA: TGCAGTGCTAACCCCCGGACAGCCTACGAGCAGTACTTC.

This clonotype occurred a few times. V usage is TRBV20-1 and J usage is TRBJ2-1; D call uncertain. Germline V gene lookup returns CDR1 DFQATT and CDR2 SNEGSKA (reference sequence). The CDR3 covers 9 residues. Trimming cost V 7 bases and J 7 bases, with 5 bases left between them. This CDR3 is CSVRNEQFF. CDR3 in DNA: TGCAGTGTTCGGAATGAGCAGTTCTTC.

This clonotype has only a few counts. The genes are TRBV18 and TRBJ2-1; D call uncertain. This CDR3 contains 13 residues. Germline V gene data show CDR1 as KGHSH and CDR2 as LQKENI. Trimming took 6 bases from V and 6 from J, leaving 12 bases between them. In nucleotides, the CDR3 is TGTGCCAGCTCGCCCACAGAGTTCAATGAGCAGTTCTTC. It translates to CASSPTEFNEQFF.

This clonotype was detected a few times. The J gene is TRBJ1-1, the V gene TRBV30, with D unresolved. Trimming removed 0 bases from V and 3 bases from J, with 17 bases in between. The V gene's germline CDR1 is GTSNPN and CDR2 SVGIG (reference sequence). The CDR3 loop spans 16 amino acids. The CDR3 sequence is CAWSVMAGRLHTEAFF. The DNA for the CDR3 is TGTGCCTGGAGTGTAATGGCAGGCCGGCTGCACACTGAAGCTTTCTTT.

This clonotype has only one observation. The J gene is TRBJ1-5, the V gene TRBV2; D is perhaps TRBD1 (5 bases). The V gene's germline CDR1 is SNHLY and CDR2 FYNNEI. V was cut by 4 bases and J by 5 bases, with 9 bases left in between. The CDR3 runs 13 residues. CDR3 nucleotides: TGTGCCAGCAGTGTCCAGGGACATCAGCCCCAGCATTTT. This sequence encodes CASSVQGHQPQHF.

The chain joins TRBV6-2 or TRBV6-3 to TRBJ1-6; a weak D match, TRBD1 (6 bases). Germline CDR1 MNHEY, CDR2 SVGEGT. The germline V and J ends were trimmed by 7 bases and 13 bases, with 23 bases remaining between them. This CDR3 contains 15 residues. The CDR3 reads CASKLPGTWYPPLHF. CDR3 DNA: TGTGCCAGCAAACTACCCGGGACATGGTATCCGCCCCTCCACTTT.

This chain uses TRBV15 with TRBJ2-4; D is uncertain. Germline V gene data show CDR1 as LNHNV and CDR2 as YYDKDF (reference sequence). Trimming left V 3 bases short and J 1 base short, with 7 bases between. This CDR3 is 14 amino acids long. CDR3 DNA sequence: TGTGCCACCAGCAGGCCGATTGCCAAAAACATTCAGTACTTC. Translation: CATSRPIAKNIQYF.

This clonotype occurred a few times. The chain uses TRBV9 and TRBJ1-1; D perhaps matches TRBD1 (5 bases). This CDR3 has 14 amino acids. The germline CDR1 and CDR2 sequences are SGDLS and YYNGEE. Trimming shortened V by 4 bases and J by 4 bases, and 14 bases separated the two germline ends. The DNA for the CDR3 is TGTGCCAGCAGCCCAACGGGGGGGAGCACTGAAGCTTTCTTT. It translates to CASSPTGGSTEAFF.

This clonotype was recorded many times. The junction departs from the called germline gene at one end, perhaps through a read error. V usage is TRBV7-7 and J usage is TRBJ1-4; the D gene is possibly TRBD1 (5 bases). The CDR3 is 13 amino acids. Per germline, CDR1 SSHAT and CDR2 FNYEAQ (reference sequence). CDR3 region: CASSIDRGEKLFF. The CDR3 DNA follows: TGTGCTAGCAGCATAGACAGAGGGGAAAAACTGTTTTTT. Together with reference TRBV7-7 and TRBJ1-4, the CDR3 gives the full variable domain: GAGVSQSPRYKVTKRGQDVTLRCDPISSHATLYWYQQALGQGPEFLTYFNYEAQPDKSGLPSDRFSAERPEGSISTLTIQRTEQRDSAMYRCASSIDRGEKLFFGSGTQLSVL.

The count of this clonotype is one. The V gene is TRBV20-1, the J gene TRBJ1-1; tentatively, D is TRBD1 (6 bases). The CDR3 loop spans 14 amino acids. Germline lookup yields CDR1 DFQATT and CDR2 SNEGSKA (reference sequence). V gave up 6 bases and J gave up 1 base, with 15 bases separating them. The CDR3 is CSAGTLRGNTEAFF. The DNA for the CDR3 is TGCAGTGCCGGGACACTCCGAGGGAACACTGAAGCTTTCTTT.

This clonotype has at least ten counts. The chain is built from TRBV7-7 and TRBJ1-4; D is ambiguous. The CDR3 consists of 13 residues. The V end lost 5 bases, the J end lost 0 bases, and 4 bases lay between the germline ends. CDR1 is SSHAT and CDR2 is FNYEAQ in the germline V gene (reference sequence). CDR3 sequence reads: CASSPATNEKLFF. CDR3 nucleotide sequence: TGTGCCAGCAGCCCTGCAACTAATGAAAAACTGTTTTTT.

The chain recombines TRBV7-2 with TRBJ1-2, with 11 bases fitting TRBD1. The germline V gene has CDR1 SGHTA and CDR2 FQGNSA. There are 14 residues in the CDR3. The trim removed 5 bases at V and 4 bases at J, leaving 3 bases unmatched. Here the CDR3 DNA reads TGTGCCAGCAGCCTCGGGACAGGGGGCTATGGCTACACCTTC. It yields the protein CASSLGTGGYGYTF.

The V gene is TRBV9, the J gene TRBJ2-4; D is uncertain. Germline CDR1 reads SGDLS; CDR2 reads YYNGEE. The CDR3 spans 13 residues. V lost 3 bases to trimming and J lost 9 bases, with 13 bases between them. The CDR3 DNA is TGTGCCAGCAGCGGCCCGGAAATCGGCATTCAGTACTTC. This codes for CASSGPEIGIQYF. Full variable domain (remainder filled in from reference TRBV9 and TRBJ2-4): DSGVTQTPKHLITATGQRVTLRCSPRSGDLSVYWYQQSLDQGLQFLIQYYNGEERAKGNILERFSAQQFPDLHSELNLSSLELGDSALYFCASSGPEIGIQYFGAGTRLSVL.

The table lists this clonotype with a few counts. The V and J genes are TRBV18 and TRBJ2-5, with D hard to call. Germline values: CDR1 KGHSH, CDR2 LQKENI. The CDR3 is made up of 15 amino acids. Trimming removed 0 bases at V and 1 base at J, with 9 bases between. CDR3 region: CASSPPSASQETQYF. The DNA for the CDR3 is TGTGCCAGCTCACCACCCTCCGCGAGCCAAGAGACCCAGTACTTC.

Only a few counts were recorded for this clonotype. The chain uses TRBV7-2 and TRBJ2-3; 8 bases line up with TRBD2. CDR1 and CDR2 from the germline V gene are SGHTA and FQGNSA. The CDR3 extends over 15 amino acids. With 5 bases clipped from V and 5 bases from J, the junction kept 9 bases outside the gene matches. For the CDR3, the DNA is TGTGCCAGCAGCATTAGCGGGGTGGATAAAGATACGCAGTATTTT. Protein: CASSISGVDKDTQYF.

On this clonotype: Being one base from a much bigger clone, this may be a read error. The gene calls are TRBV12-3 or TRBV12-4 and TRBJ2-7; 7 bases line up with TRBD1. J lost 6 bases, V lost 5 bases, and 16 bases had no gene match. This CDR3 comprises 16 residues. CDR3 coding DNA: TGTGCCAGCAGTGACGTTAGATCCCGGGACAGTTCCGAGCAGTACTTC. Translated, it gives CASSDVRSRDSSEQYF.

The chain has TRBV6-5 and TRBJ1-2; D possibly corresponds to TRBD1 (6 bases). Between the trimmed V and J ends, which lost 4 bases and 9 bases, there was a span of 9 bases. Germline V gene data show CDR1 as MNHEY and CDR2 as SVGAGI. This CDR3 is built from 11 residues. Here the CDR3 reads CASSSRDSYTF. The DNA of the CDR3 is TGTGCCAGCAGTTCCCGGGACAGCTACACCTTC.

This clonotype was found a few times. The chain links TRBV18 to TRBJ2-3; 12 bases fit TRBD2. The CDR3 runs to 16 residues. V lost 4 bases and J lost 2; bases outside the gene matches: 4. Germline V gives CDR1 KGHSH, CDR2 LQKENI. Written as DNA, the CDR3 is TGTGCCAGCTCACGACTAGCGGGGGATGTCACAGATACGCAGTATTTT. This gives the protein CASSRLAGDVTDTQYF.

The genes are TRBV2 and TRBJ2-2, with unresolved D. Germline CDR1 is SNHLY and CDR2 is FYNNEI. V dropped 6 bases and J dropped 6 bases, with 11 bases sitting between them. The CDR3 spans 13 residues. The chain's CDR3 is CASRETHAGELFF. DNA for the CDR3: TGTGCCAGCAGGGAGACTCATGCCGGGGAGCTGTTTTTT.

This clonotype was detected a few times. V gene TRBV28 combines with J gene TRBJ2-1; D uncertain. Per the germline V gene, CDR1 is MDHEN and CDR2 is SYDVKM. Trimming shortened V by 4 bases and J by 4 bases, and 5 bases separated the two germline ends. The CDR3 has 12 amino acids. CDR3 nucleotides: TGTGCCAGCAGTTCGCCTTACAATGAGCAGTTCTTC. It specifies CASSSPYNEQFF.

The gene calls are TRBV9 and TRBJ2-4; 15 nucleotides align to TRBD2. V gave up 4 bases and J gave up 4 bases; unmatched junction bases: 6. This CDR3 is 17 amino acids long. Germline lookup yields CDR1 SGDLS and CDR2 YYNGEE. The CDR3 DNA follows: TGTGCCAGCAGCCCGGGACTAGCGGGGGGACAGAAAAACATTCAGTACTTC. Residues: CASSPGLAGGQKNIQYF.

J is TRBJ1-1 and V is TRBV18; no definite D call. The V and J ends lost 2 bases and 2 bases respectively, with 6 bases between them. The germline gives CDR1 KGHSH, CDR2 LQKENI. There are 13 residues in the CDR3. DNA for the CDR3: TGTGCCAGCTCACCAGTCTTTAACACTGAAGCTTTCTTT. Translated: CASSPVFNTEAFF.

This clonotype has more than one count but fewer than ten. This chain links TRBV6-2 or TRBV6-3 with TRBJ1-5, with a possible D match to TRBD1 (6 bases). The V and J ends lost 6 bases and 2 bases respectively, with 17 bases between them. The CDR3 runs to 16 residues. Germline V CDR1 and CDR2: MNHEY, SVGEGT. DNA for the CDR3: TGTGCCAGCAGCCGAGCCGGGACAAGGGGCAATCAGCCCCAGCATTTT. This gives the protein CASSRAGTRGNQPQHF.